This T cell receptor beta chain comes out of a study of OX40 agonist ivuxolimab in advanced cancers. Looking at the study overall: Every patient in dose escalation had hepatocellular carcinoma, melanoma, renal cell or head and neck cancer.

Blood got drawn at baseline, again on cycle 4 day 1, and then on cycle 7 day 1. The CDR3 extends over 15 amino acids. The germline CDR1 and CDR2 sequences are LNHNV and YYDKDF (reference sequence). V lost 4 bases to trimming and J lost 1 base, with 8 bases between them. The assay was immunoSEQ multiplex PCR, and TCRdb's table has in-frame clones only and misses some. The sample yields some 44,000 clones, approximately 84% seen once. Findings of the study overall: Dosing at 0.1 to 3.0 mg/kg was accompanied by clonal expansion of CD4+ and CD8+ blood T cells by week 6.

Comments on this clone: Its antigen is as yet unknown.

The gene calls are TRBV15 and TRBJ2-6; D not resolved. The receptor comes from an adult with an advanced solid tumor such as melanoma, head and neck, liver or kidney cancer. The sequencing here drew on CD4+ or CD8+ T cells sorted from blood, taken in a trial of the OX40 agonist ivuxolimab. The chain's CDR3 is CATSTRTSGANVLTF. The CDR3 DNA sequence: TGTGCCACCAGCACCCGGACGTCTGGGGCCAACGTCCTGACTTTC.